One sample yielded the 20 T cell receptor beta chains listed below, sequenced in a study of shared clonotypes between healthy human individuals. Cells designated naive CD8 were CD45RO-negative and were positively selected for CCR7, with terminally differentiated effector memory CD45RA+ cells excluded. Clones were read by immunoSEQ multiplex PCR, and TCRdb kept only the in-frame ones, dropping some. The sample has 2 million to 2.5 million clones, approximately 94% seen once. The sequenced sample was naive CD8+ T cells sorted from blood. The source is a man in his late teens or twenties in good health.

The chain combines TRBV11-3 with TRBJ2-3; 8 positions agree with TRBD1. Germline-derived CDR1 and CDR2 are SGHNT and YENEEA. The CDR3 totals 16 residues. The trim removed 3 bases at V and 1 base at J, leaving 6 bases unmatched. CDR3 in amino acids: CASSLTRGQGTDTQYF. CDR3 coding DNA: TGTGCCAGCAGCTTGACCAGGGGGCAAGGCACAGATACGCAGTATTTT.

The chain combines TRBV28 with TRBJ1-6; 8 nucleotides line up with TRBD1. With V trimmed by 4 bases and J by 7 bases, 6 bases remained unmatched. Germline V gene sequence: CDR1 MDHEN, CDR2 SYDVKM. The CDR3 has 15 residues. For the CDR3, the DNA is TGTGCCAGCAGTTCCGACAGGGGATGGAATTCACCCCTCCACTTT. It specifies CASSSDRGWNSPLHF.

V and J are TRBV27 and TRBJ2-7, with 8 bases that match TRBD1. V was pared by 3 bases and J by 6 bases, with 7 bases of the junction left unmatched. Germline CDR1 is MNHEY and CDR2 is SMNVEV (reference sequence). The CDR3 is made up of 14 amino acids. The CDR3 sequence is CASSFTAGGSEQYF. CDR3 in DNA: TGTGCCAGCAGTTTCACCGCAGGGGGCAGCGAGCAGTACTTC.

The chain carries TRBV4-1 and TRBJ1-1; D not resolved. Trimming pared 3 bases from V and 0 bases from J, leaving 5 bases between. Per the germline V gene, CDR1 is MGHRA and CDR2 is YSYEKL. The CDR3 has 13 residues. The CDR3 loop is CASSHHLNTEAFF. CDR3 DNA: TGCGCCAGCAGCCATCACTTGAACACTGAAGCTTTCTTT.

This clone is a singleton in its sample. The chain employs TRBV6-5 and TRBJ1-2, with 7 bases that match TRBD1. V dropped 2 bases and J dropped 2; count of bases not matched to a gene: 5. Germline V gene sequence: CDR1 MNHEY, CDR2 SVGAGI. CDR3 length equals 15 residues. In DNA form, the CDR3 reads TGTGCCAGCAGTTACCGGAGGGGGCAGAACTATGGCTACACCTTC. Protein: CASSYRRGQNYGYTF.

V is TRBV4-3 and J is TRBJ2-7; D possibly corresponds to TRBD2 (6 bases). Germline loops: CDR1 LGHNA, CDR2 YSLEER. The CDR3 contains 17 residues. Trimming shortened V by 1 base and J by 0 bases, and 16 bases separated the two germline ends. The CDR3 spells CASSQGLEGSISYEQYF. Written as DNA, the CDR3 is TGCGCCAGCAGCCAAGGCCTGGAGGGATCAATCTCCTACGAGCAGTACTTC.

The chain uses TRBV9 and TRBJ2-3; D gene ambiguous. V shed 0 bases and J shed 9 bases, with 8 bases lying between them. The CDR3 extends over 12 amino acids. Germline V CDR1 and CDR2: SGDLS, YYNGEE. The CDR3 is CASSVEIRTQYF. In DNA form, the CDR3 reads TGTGCCAGCAGCGTAGAGATCCGAACGCAGTATTTT.

As regards this clone: This CDR3 is also generated by other DNA sequences in the sample. CDR3 sequence: CASSFSGSYEQYF. The CDR3 region has the DNA TGTGCCAGCAGCTTCTCGGGGTCCTACGAGCAGTACTTC. The chain recombines TRBV5-4 with TRBJ2-7; TRBD2 is a possible D gene (5 bases). Trimming cost V 2 bases and J 1 base, with 7 bases left between them. This CDR3 has 13 residues. Germline CDR1 SGHNT, CDR2 YYREEE (reference sequence).

This chain connects TRBV27 to TRBJ2-1; D possibly uses TRBD1 or TRBD2 (6 bases each). V lost 3 bases and J 5 bases, leaving 14 bases between the germline ends. Germline CDR1 is MNHEY and CDR2 is SMNVEV (reference sequence). The CDR3 contains 15 residues. CDR3 residues: CASSFSGDTNNEQFF. The CDR3 DNA sequence: TGTGCCAGCAGTTTTTCGGGGGACACCAACAATGAGCAGTTCTTC.

V gene TRBV9 combines with J gene TRBJ2-7, with TRBD2 matching over 8 bases. The CDR3 has 17 residues. Germline V gives CDR1 SGDLS, CDR2 YYNGEE. The trim removed 0 bases at V and 0 bases at J, leaving 8 bases unmatched. CDR3 bases: TGTGCCAGCAGCGTAGAGGGAAGGCGGGAGGCCTCCTACGAGCAGTACTTC. Translated: CASSVEGRREASYEQYF.

This chain joins TRBV5-6 and TRBJ2-1, with a weak D call TRBD2 (5 bases). Trimming cost V 1 base and J 12 bases, with 17 bases left between them. The germline CDR1 and CDR2 sequences are SGHDT and YYEEEE. The CDR3 is 14 amino acids. Here the CDR3 DNA reads TGTGCCAGCAGCTTGAGTTTATTCCGGGCGGGGCAGTTCTTC. Translating gives CASSLSLFRAGQFF.

The chain combines TRBV6-6 with TRBJ1-2; D might be TRBD1 (6 bases). V was clipped by 6 bases and J by 5 bases, with 13 bases between them. The CDR3 has 13 residues. CDR1 is MNHNY and CDR2 is SVGAGI in the germline V gene (reference sequence). This CDR3 reads CASRVRGLYGYTF. CDR3 coding DNA: TGTGCCAGCAGAGTCAGGGGACTGTATGGCTACACCTTC.

V usage is TRBV6-5 and J usage is TRBJ2-3, with TRBD2 matching 9 bases. CDR3 length: 14 residues. V gave up 2 bases and J gave up 6 bases; unmatched junction bases: 3. Germline CDR1 and CDR2: MNHEY and SVGAGI. The DNA for the CDR3 is TGTGCCAGCAGTTACGGCGGGGGGGCGGATACGCAGTATTTT. It yields the protein CASSYGGGADTQYF.

The chain combines TRBV7-9 with TRBJ2-7; 9 nucleotides line up with TRBD1. V lost 5 bases, J lost 3 bases, and 17 bases stayed unmatched. The CDR3 runs 18 residues. CDR1 SEHNR and CDR2 FQNEAQ come from the germline V gene (reference sequence). The CDR3 DNA reads TGTGCCAGCAGCCCCCCTGTGATGGGACAGGGAACCCTCTACGAGCAGTACTTC. Its translation is CASSPPVMGQGTLYEQYF. The full variable domain, in which reference TRBV7-9 and TRBJ2-7 provide the parts outside the CDR3, is DTGVSQNPRHKITKRGQNVTFRCDPISEHNRLYWYRQTLGQGPEFLTYFQNEAQLEKSRLLSDRFSAERPKGSFSTLEIQRTEQGDSAMYLCASSPPVMGQGTLYEQYFGPGTRLTVT.

This clone showed up just once. The J gene is TRBJ2-5, the V gene TRBV30; 7 bases agree with TRBD2. Germline lookup yields CDR1 GTSNPN and CDR2 SVGIG (reference sequence). The CDR3 has 18 amino acids. J was trimmed by 0 bases and V by 3 bases; bases with no gene match: 16. CDR3 sequence reads: CAWSPDPPGLFYQETQYF. The CDR3 coding sequence is TGTGCCTGGAGCCCGGATCCTCCGGGACTATTTTACCAAGAGACCCAGTACTTC. Full variable domain (missing parts from reference TRBV30 and TRBJ2-5): SQTIHQWPATLVQPVGSPLSLECTVEGTSNPNLYWYRQAAGRGLQLLFYSVGIGQISSEVPQNLSASRPQDRQFILSSKKLLLSDSGFYLCAWSPDPPGLFYQETQYFGPGTRLLVL.

The chain has TRBV4-2 and TRBJ2-7, with 14 bases aligning to TRBD2. The CDR3 runs 17 residues. V lost 0 bases, J lost 3 bases, and 4 bases stayed unmatched. Germline V lookup: CDR1 LGHNA, CDR2 YNFKEQ. The CDR3 DNA reads TGTGCCAGCAGCCAAGAGGGACTAGCGGGAGAGGTCTACGAGCAGTACTTC. It translates to CASSQEGLAGEVYEQYF.

The rearrangement links TRBV5-1 to TRBJ2-5; 9 bases are shared with TRBD1. The CDR3 contains 19 residues. Germline V CDR1 and CDR2: SGHRS, YFSETQ. V shed 0 bases, J shed 4 bases, and the junction held 16 bases outside the gene matches. CDR3 DNA sequence: TGCGCCAGCAGCTTGGAGGAGGACAGGGGCGCGGAAGAGGGAGAGACCCAGTACTTC. This codes for CASSLEEDRGAEEGETQYF.

This clone appeared a single time. This chain connects TRBV27 to TRBJ2-7; a weak D match, TRBD1 (6 bases). The CDR3 has 14 residues. The germline CDR1 and CDR2 sequences are MNHEY and SMNVEV (reference sequence). Trimming left V 6 bases short and J 5 bases short, with 17 bases between. The CDR3, as DNA: TGTGCCAGCAGACTACAGGGAACTCTCCACGAGCAGTACTTC. Translation gives CASRLQGTLHEQYF.

With regard to this clone: The sample contains more than one DNA sequence encoding this CDR3. This chain links TRBV6-5 with TRBJ2-3; 7 bases are shared with TRBD2. Trimming cost V 4 bases and J 1 base; bases outside gene matches: 2. This CDR3 contains 14 residues. Per the germline V gene, CDR1 is MNHEY and CDR2 is SVGAGI. As DNA, the CDR3 is TGTGCCAGCAGTTCGGGGGGAGGCACAGATACGCAGTATTTT. Amino acid sequence: CASSSGGGTDTQYF.

This rearrangement joins TRBV4-1 to TRBJ2-7; 9 bases line up with TRBD1. The CDR3 loop spans 15 amino acids. The V gene end was trimmed by 3 bases and the J gene end by 3 bases; junction bases not matched to a gene: 6. Germline loops: CDR1 MGHRA, CDR2 YSYEKL. Here the CDR3 reads CASSHDGTGLYEQYF. Here the CDR3 DNA reads TGCGCCAGCAGCCATGACGGGACAGGGCTCTACGAGCAGTACTTC.